This TCR beta chain is from a study of glioma-infiltrating T cells. Study results and limitations: Only very few CDR3 sequences appeared in both tissue and blood. Above-expected tissue-blood divergence occurred in all gliomas, most in low-grade ones.

This clonotype was counted many times. Its antigen is not identified. TCR alpha and beta CDR3 regions were amplified from RNA using iRepertoire nested multiplex PCR. Tissue mRNA or PBMC total RNA, 100-400 ng, went into one-step reverse transcription and amplification. Each CDR3 protein gets one entry after TCRdb re-called the multiplex PCR reads with MiXCR. Among roughly 40,000 distinct CDR3 sequences listed, under 25% were seen once. CDR3 length equals 17 residues. With V trimmed by 2 bases and J by 5 bases, 5 bases remained unmatched. Germline loops: CDR1 MNHEY, CDR2 SMNVEV (reference sequence). The sequenced material came from glioma tissue, nonneoplastic brain tissue, or PBMCs (not recorded which). The clonotype comes from a human donor with low-grade glioma or glioblastoma, undergoing nonglioma brain surgery, or in good health (not recorded which). The genes are TRBV27 and TRBJ2-1, with 14 bases lining up with TRBD2. The CDR3 nucleotides read TGTGCCAGCAGTTTAGGGACTAGCGGGAGCAGCAACAATGAGCAGTTCTTC. Encoded protein: CASSLGTSGSSNNEQFF.